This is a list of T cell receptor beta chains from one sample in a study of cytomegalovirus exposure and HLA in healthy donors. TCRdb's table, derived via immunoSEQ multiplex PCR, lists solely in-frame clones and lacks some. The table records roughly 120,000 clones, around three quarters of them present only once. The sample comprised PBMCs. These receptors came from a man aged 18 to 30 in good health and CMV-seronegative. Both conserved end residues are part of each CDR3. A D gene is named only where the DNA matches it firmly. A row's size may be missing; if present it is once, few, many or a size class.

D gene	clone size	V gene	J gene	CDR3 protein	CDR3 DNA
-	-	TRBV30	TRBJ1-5	CAWNPGFHQPQHF	TGTGCCTGGAACCCAGGGTTCCATCAGCCCCAGCATTTT
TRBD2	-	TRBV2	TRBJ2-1	CASSEAVLAGAEQFF	TGTGCCAGCAGTGAAGCTGTCCTAGCGGGAGCTGAGCAGTTCTTC
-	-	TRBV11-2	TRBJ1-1	CASSSIRRRGTEAFF	TGTGCCAGCAGCTCTATCCGTCGGAGGGGCACTGAAGCTTTCTTT
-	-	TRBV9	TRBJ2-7	CASSVDGGSYEQYF	TGTGCCAGCAGCGTCGACGGAGGATCCTACGAGCAGTACTTC
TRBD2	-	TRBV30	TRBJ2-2	CAWTGLANTGELFF	TGTGCCTGGACGGGACTAGCGAACACCGGGGAGCTGTTTTTT
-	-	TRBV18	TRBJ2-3	CASSPASGLASTDTQYF	TGTGCCAGCTCACCTGCCTCCGGGCTAGCGAGCACAGATACGCAGTATTTT
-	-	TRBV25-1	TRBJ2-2	CASSEPRPVNTTGELFF	TGTGCCAGCAGTGAACCCCGCCCGGTTAATACCACCGGGGAGCTGTTTTTT
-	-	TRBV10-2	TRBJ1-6	CASLNTTRANSPLHF	TGCGCCAGCCTCAACACGACGAGGGCAAATTCACCCCTCCACTTT
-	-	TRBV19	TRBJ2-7	CASRPGHGAYEQCF	TGTGCCAGTAGGCCGGGACATGGGGCCTACGAGCAGTGCTTC
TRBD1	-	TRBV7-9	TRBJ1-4	CASSLAEGQGGKLFF	TGTGCCAGCAGCTTAGCGGAGGGACAGGGGGGAAAACTGTTTTTT
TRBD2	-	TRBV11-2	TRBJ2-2	CASVAGTTGELFF	TGTGCCAGCGTAGCGGGAACTACCGGGGAGCTGTTTTTT
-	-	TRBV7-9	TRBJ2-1	CASSDRENLNNEQFF	TGTGCCAGCAGCGACCGGGAGAACCTCAACAATGAGCAGTTCTTC
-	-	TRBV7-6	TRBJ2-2	CASSLNIQAPGELFF	TGTGCCAGCAGCTTAAATATACAGGCCCCCGGGGAGCTGTTTTTT
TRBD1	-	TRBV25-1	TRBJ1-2	CASSRLGQGGHGYTF	TGTGCCAGCAGTCGCCTTGGACAGGGCGGTCATGGCTACACCTTC
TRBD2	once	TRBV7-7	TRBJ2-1	CASSPGTSGYNEQFF	TGTGCTAGCAGCCCGGGGACTAGCGGATACAATGAGCAGTTCTTC
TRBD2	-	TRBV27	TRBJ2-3	CASGDLQRGDTQYF	TGTGCCAGCGGGGATCTACAGCGGGGGGATACGCAGTATTTT
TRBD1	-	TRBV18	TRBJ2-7	CASSPPGTGSAYEQYF	TGTGCCAGCTCACCACCGGGGACAGGGTCGGCCTACGAGCAGTACTTC
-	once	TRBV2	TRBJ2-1	CASIWDITYNEQFF	TGTGCCAGCATCTGGGACATTACCTACAATGAGCAGTTCTTC
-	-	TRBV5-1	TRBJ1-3	CASSLGYSGNTIYF	TGCGCCAGCAGCTTGGGCTACTCTGGAAACACCATATATTTT
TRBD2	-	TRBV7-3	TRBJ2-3	CASSLILAGGTDTQYF	TGTGCCAGCAGCTTAATTCTAGCGGGAGGGACAGATACGCAGTATTTT
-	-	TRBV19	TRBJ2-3	CASSGAFLANTDTQYF	TGTGCCAGTAGTGGGGCGTTTCTGGCAAACACAGATACGCAGTATTTT
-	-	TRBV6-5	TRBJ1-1	CASSYKRDTEAFF	TGTGCCAGCAGTTATAAGAGGGACACTGAAGCTTTCTTT
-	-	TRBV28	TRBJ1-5	CASRPPGGGQPQHF	TGTGCCAGCAGACCCCCGGGGGGCGGTCAGCCCCAGCATTTT
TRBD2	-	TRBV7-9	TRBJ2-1	CASGGTSGNEQFF	TGTGCCAGCGGGGGGACTAGCGGTAATGAGCAGTTCTTC
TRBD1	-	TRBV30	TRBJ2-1	CAWSPLGVRGHEQFF	TGTGCCTGGAGCCCACTGGGGGTTAGGGGGCATGAGCAGTTCTTC
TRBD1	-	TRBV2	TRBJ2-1	CASSGQGYDEQFF	TGTGCCAGCAGTGGACAGGGGTACGATGAGCAGTTCTTC
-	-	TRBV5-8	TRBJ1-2	CASSAEGLIGYTF	TGTGCCAGCAGTGCGGAGGGGCTTATCGGCTACACCTTC
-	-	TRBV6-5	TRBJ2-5	CASSNPGVVETQYF	TGTGCCAGCAGCAACCCCGGGGTGGTGGAGACCCAGTACTTC
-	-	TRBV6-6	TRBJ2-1	CASSPLYEQFF	TGTGCCAGCAGTCCCTTGTATGAGCAGTTCTTC
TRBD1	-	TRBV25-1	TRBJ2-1	CASRSPTGNGEQFF	TGTGCCAGCAGAAGCCCGACAGGGAACGGGGAGCAGTTCTTC
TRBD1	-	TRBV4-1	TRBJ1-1	CASSQEGRGRSTEAFF	TGCGCCAGCAGCCAAGAGGGCAGGGGGAGGTCGACTGAAGCTTTCTTT
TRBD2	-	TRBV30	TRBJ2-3	CATKQGLAVDTQYF	TGTGCTACTAAGCAGGGACTAGCGGTAGATACGCAGTATTTT
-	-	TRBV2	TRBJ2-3	CASSEQGIGTDTQYF	TGTGCCAGCAGTGAACAGGGTATAGGAACAGATACGCAGTATTTT
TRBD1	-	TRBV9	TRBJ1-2	CASSQRAGTGDGYGYTF	TGTGCCAGCAGCCAGAGAGCCGGGACAGGGGACGGCTATGGCTACACCTTC
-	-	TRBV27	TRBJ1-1	CASSFERETNTEAFF	TGTGCCAGCAGTTTTGAACGGGAGACGAACACTGAAGCTTTCTTT
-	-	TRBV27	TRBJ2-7	CASSSAPGTVAYEQYF	-
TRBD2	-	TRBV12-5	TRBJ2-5	CASGLELAGWETQYF	TGTGCTAGTGGTTTGGAACTAGCGGGGTGGGAGACCCAGTACTTC
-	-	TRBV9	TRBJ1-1	CASSVGAGENAEAFF	TGTGCCAGCAGCGTAGGGGCGGGGGAGAACGCTGAAGCTTTCTTT
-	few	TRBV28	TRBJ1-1	CASSLEGRGEAFF	TGTGCCAGCAGTTTGGAAGGCCGCGGGGAAGCTTTCTTT
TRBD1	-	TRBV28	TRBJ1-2	CASSSGQIRDYGYTF	TGTGCCAGCAGTTCGGGACAGATTAGGGACTATGGCTACACCTTC
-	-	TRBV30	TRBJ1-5	CAWSPRGCPQHF	TGTGCCTGGAGTCCTCGGGGTTGTCCCCAGCATTTT
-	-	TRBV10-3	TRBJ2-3	CATSLDTDTQYF	TGTGCCACTAGTTTGGACACAGATACGCAGTATTTT